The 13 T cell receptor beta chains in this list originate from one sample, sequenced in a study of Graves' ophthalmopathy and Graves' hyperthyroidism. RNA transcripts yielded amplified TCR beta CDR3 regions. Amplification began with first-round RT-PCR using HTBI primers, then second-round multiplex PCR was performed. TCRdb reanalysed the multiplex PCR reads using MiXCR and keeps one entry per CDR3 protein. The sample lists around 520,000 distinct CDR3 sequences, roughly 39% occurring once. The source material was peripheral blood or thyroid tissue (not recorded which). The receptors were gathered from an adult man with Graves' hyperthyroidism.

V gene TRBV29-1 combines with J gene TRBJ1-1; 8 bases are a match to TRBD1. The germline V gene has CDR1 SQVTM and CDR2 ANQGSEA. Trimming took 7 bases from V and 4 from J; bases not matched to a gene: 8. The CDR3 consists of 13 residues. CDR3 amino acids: CSEPTGGITEAFF. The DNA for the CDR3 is TGCAGCGAGCCAACAGGGGGTATCACTGAAGCTTTCTTT.

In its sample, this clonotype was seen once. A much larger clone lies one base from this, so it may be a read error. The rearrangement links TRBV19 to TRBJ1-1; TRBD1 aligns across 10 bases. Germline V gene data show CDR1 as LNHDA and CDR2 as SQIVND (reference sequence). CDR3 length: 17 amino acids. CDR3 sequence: CASSPRGTGVGGNESFF. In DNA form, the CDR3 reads TGTGCCAGTAGCCCTCGTGGGACAGGGGTCGGGGGCAATGAATCTTTCTTT.

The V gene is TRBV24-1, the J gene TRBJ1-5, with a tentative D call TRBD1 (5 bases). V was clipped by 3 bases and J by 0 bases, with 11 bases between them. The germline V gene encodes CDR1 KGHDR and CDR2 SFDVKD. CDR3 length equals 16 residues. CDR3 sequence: CATSDTGLDSNQPQHF. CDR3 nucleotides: TGTGCCACCAGTGATACGGGACTCGATAGCAATCAGCCCCAGCATTTT.

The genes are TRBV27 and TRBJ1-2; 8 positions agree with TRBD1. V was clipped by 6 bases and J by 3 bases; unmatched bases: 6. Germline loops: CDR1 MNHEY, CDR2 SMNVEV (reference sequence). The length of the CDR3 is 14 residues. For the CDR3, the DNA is TGTGCCAGCAGCACTACAGGGGGGGACTATGGCTACACCTTC. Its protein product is CASSTTGGDYGYTF.

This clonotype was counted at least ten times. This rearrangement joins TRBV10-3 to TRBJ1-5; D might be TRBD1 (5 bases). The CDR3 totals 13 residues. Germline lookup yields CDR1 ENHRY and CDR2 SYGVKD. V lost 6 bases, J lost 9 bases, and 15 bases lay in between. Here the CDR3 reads CAIRGDGAGPQHF. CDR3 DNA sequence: TGTGCCATCAGGGGGGACGGAGCGGGGCCCCAGCATTTT.

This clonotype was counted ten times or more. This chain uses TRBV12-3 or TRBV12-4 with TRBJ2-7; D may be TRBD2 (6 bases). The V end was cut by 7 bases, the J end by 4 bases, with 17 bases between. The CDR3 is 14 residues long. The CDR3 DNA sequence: TGTGCCAGCACCTTGGGGCGGGGCCTATACGAGCAGTACTTC. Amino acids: CASTLGRGLYEQYF.

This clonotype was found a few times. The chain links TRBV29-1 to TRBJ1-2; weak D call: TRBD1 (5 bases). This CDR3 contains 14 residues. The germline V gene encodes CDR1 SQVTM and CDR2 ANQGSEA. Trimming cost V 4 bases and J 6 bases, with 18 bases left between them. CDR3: CSVGVATATDGYTF. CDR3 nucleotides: TGCAGCGTTGGGGTCGCGACAGCTACCGATGGCTACACCTTC. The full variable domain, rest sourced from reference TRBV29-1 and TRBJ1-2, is SAVISQKPSRDICQRGTSLTIQCQVDSQVTMMFWYRQQPGQSLTLIATANQGSEATYESGFVIDKFPISRPNLTFSTLTVSNMSPEDSSIYLCSVGVATATDGYTFGSGTRLTVV.

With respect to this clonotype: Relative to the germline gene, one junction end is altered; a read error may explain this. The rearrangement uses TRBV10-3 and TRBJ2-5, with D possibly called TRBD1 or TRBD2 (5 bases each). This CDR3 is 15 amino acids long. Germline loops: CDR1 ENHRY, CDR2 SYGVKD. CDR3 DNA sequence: TGTGCCACCAGTGAGTCGAGGGACGGAAGGGAGACCCAGTACTTC. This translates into CATSESRDGRETQYF.

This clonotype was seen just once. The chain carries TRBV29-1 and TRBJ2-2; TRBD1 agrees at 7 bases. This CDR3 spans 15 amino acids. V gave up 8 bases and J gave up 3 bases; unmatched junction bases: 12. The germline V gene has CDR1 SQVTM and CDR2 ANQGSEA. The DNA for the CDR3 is TGCAGCATCCGACAGGGTGGACTGCACACCGGGGAGCTGTTTTTT. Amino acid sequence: CSIRQGGLHTGELFF.

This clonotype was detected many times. CDR3 in DNA: TGTGCCAGCAGCACGGGGACACAACCTTCCTACGAGCAGTACTTC. Translation: CASSTGTQPSYEQYF. The chain has TRBV9 and TRBJ2-7; a possible D gene is TRBD1 (6 bases). The ends were cut back, 4 bases at V and 1 base at J, with 15 bases in the middle. Germline V gene data show CDR1 as SGDLS and CDR2 as YYNGEE. The CDR3 loop spans 15 amino acids.

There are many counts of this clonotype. The CDR3 DNA reads as TGTGCCAGCAGCTTAGGGGGGGCGGGTGAAGCTTTCTTT. This codes for CASSLGGAGEAFF. The chain uses TRBV7-6 and TRBJ1-1, with D perhaps matching TRBD1 (6 bases). Germline V gene lookup returns CDR1 SGHVS and CDR2 FNYEAQ. V was cut by 1 base and J by 7 bases, with 10 bases left in between. This CDR3 spans 13 amino acids. Full variable domain (outside the CDR3, taken from reference TRBV7-6 and TRBJ1-1): GAGVSQSPRYKVTKRGQDVALRCDPISGHVSLYWYRQALGQGPEFLTYFNYEAQQDKSGLPNDRFSAERPEGSISTLTIQRTEQRDSAMYRCASSLGGAGEAFFGQGTRLTVV.

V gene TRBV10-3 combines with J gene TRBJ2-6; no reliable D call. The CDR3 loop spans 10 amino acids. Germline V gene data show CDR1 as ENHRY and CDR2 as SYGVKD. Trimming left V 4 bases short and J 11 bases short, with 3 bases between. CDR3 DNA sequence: TGTGCCATCAGTGGGGACGTCCTGACTTTC. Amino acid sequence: CAISGDVLTF.

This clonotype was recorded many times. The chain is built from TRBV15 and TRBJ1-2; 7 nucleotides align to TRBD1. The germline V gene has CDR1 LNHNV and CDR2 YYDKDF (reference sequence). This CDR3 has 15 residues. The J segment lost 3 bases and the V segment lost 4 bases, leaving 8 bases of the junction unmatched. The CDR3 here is CATSNRDSAHYGYTF. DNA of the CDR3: TGTGCCACCAGCAACCGGGACAGCGCCCACTATGGCTACACCTTC.